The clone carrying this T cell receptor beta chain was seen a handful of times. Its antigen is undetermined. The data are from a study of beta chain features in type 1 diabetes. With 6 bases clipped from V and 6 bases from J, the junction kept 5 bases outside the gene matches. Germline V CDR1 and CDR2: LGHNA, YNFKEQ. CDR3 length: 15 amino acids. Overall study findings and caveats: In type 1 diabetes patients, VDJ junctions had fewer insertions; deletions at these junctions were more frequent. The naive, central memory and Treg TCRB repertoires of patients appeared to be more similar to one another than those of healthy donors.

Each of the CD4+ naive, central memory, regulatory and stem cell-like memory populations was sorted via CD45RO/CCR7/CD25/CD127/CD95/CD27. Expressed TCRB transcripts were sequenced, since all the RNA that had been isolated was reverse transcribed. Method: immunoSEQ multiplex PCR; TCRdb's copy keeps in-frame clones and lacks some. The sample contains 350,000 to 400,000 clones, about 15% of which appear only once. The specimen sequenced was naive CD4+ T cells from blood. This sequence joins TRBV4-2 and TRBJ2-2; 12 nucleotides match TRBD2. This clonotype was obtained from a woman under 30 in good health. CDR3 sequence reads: CASRTTSGSAGELFF. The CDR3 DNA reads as TGTGCCAGCAGGACGACTAGCGGGAGTGCCGGGGAGCTGTTTTTT.